This T cell receptor beta chain is from a study of blood T cell repertoires in COVID-19. Assay: immunoSEQ multiplex PCR; the TCRdb copy retains only in-frame clones and omits some. The repertoire has fewer than 400,000 clones, approximately 84% of them found once; the top ten carry about 4.2%. Two negative PCRs, clearance, or symptom resolution had been documented for recovered Cohort 3 donors. This clone showed up just once. The V gene's germline CDR1 is SNHLY and CDR2 FYNNEI. CDR3 length equals 14 residues. V was pared by 4 bases and J by 9 bases, with 16 bases between. Sequencing input: PBMCs or T cells enriched from blood (not recorded which). This chain links TRBV2 with TRBJ1-5; no reliable D call. This sequence originates from a man aged 25-40 years who had recovered from COVID-19. The CDR3 DNA is TGTGCCAGCAGTGTAGAGGGCGAGAGGAGGCCCCAGCATTTT. It is translated as CASSVEGERRPQHF.